Each of the 14 T cell receptor beta chains below was sequenced from the same sample in a study of blood T cell repertoires in COVID-19. Generated by immunoSEQ multiplex PCR, the TCRdb table keeps only in-frame clones and is missing some. Here the sample spans approximately 200,000 clones, about 85% being singletons. The sample taken for sequencing was PBMCs or T cells enriched from blood (not recorded which). These TCRs come from a man aged 40-50 years who had recovered from COVID-19.

This clone occurred many times. The rearrangement uses TRBV7-9 and TRBJ2-5; TRBD2 is a possible D gene (6 bases). This CDR3 is built from 15 residues. Trimming took 7 bases from V and 4 from J, leaving 19 bases between them. The germline gives CDR1 SEHNR, CDR2 FQNEAQ (reference sequence). The CDR3 DNA follows: TGTGCCAGCAACATCGAGGAGGGCCGAGGAGAGACCCAGTACTTC. Translation: CASNIEEGRGETQYF.

The CDR3 loop reads CASSSRILGQGGYTF. The CDR3 DNA reads TGTGCCAGCAGCTCACGAATATTGGGCCAAGGTGGCTACACCTTC. This chain links TRBV11-2 with TRBJ1-2; unclear D gene. The CDR3 consists of 15 residues. The germline CDR1 and CDR2 sequences are SGHAT and FQNNGV. Trimming stripped 4 bases from V and 7 bases from J, with 19 bases between.

This clone came up once. This chain connects TRBV5-4 to TRBJ2-1; TRBD2 aligns across 8 bases. Germline CDR1 SGHNT, CDR2 YYREEE (reference sequence). V trimming: 0 bases; J trimming: 9 bases; junction bases outside the gene matches: 8. This CDR3 is 15 amino acids long. CDR3 DNA: TGTGCCAGCAGCTTGGCCAGCGGGAGAGGCAGTGAGCAGTTCTTC. Amino acid sequence: CASSLASGRGSEQFF.

CDR3: CASSLGIRASGQETQYF. In DNA, the CDR3 is TGTGCCAGCAGCTTGGGCATTAGGGCCAGCGGGCAAGAGACCCAGTACTTC. V usage is TRBV5-4 and J usage is TRBJ2-5, with D tentatively TRBD2 (6 bases). Deletions cut 0 bases from V and 2 bases from J, with 17 bases between. CDR1 SGHNT and CDR2 YYREEE come from the germline V gene (reference sequence). CDR3 length: 17 amino acids.

The rearrangement links TRBV4-1 to TRBJ2-3; 13 bases are shared with TRBD2. CDR3 size: 17 residues. Trimming at V came to 3 bases and at J to 0 bases, leaving 3 bases not matched to a gene. Germline V gene data show CDR1 as MGHRA and CDR2 as YSYEKL. This chain's CDR3 is CASSQGLAGTSTDTQYF. The CDR3 bases are TGCGCCAGCAGCCAGGGACTAGCGGGAACGAGCACAGATACGCAGTATTTT.

V is TRBV5-1 and J is TRBJ1-2; 7 bases line up with TRBD1. This CDR3 has 14 amino acids. V was clipped by 0 bases and J by 7 bases; unmatched bases: 6. From germline, CDR1 is SGHRS and CDR2 YFSETQ. This CDR3 reads CASSLEGGSGGYTF. Written as DNA, the CDR3 is TGCGCCAGCAGCTTGGAAGGGGGCTCCGGTGGCTACACCTTC.

The chain recombines TRBV28 with TRBJ2-5; TRBD1 matches at 9 bases. Germline V gene lookup returns CDR1 MDHEN and CDR2 SYDVKM. The J segment lost 9 bases and the V segment lost 7 bases, leaving 6 bases of the junction unmatched. This CDR3 is 12 amino acids long. The CDR3 region has the DNA TGTGCCAGCAAGGGGGACAGGGTGGCCCAGTACTTC. As protein: CASKGDRVAQYF.

CDR3 bases: TGCGCCAGCAGCCCGGACTTGTCCATCTCCTACGAGCAGTACTTC. Amino acid sequence: CASSPDLSISYEQYF. The V and J genes are TRBV5-1 and TRBJ2-7; D is perhaps TRBD2 (5 bases). The V and J ends lost 4 bases and 0 bases respectively, with 14 bases between them. Germline CDR1 reads SGHRS; CDR2 reads YFSETQ. The CDR3 totals 15 residues.

The chain recombines TRBV24-1 with TRBJ1-1; 8 bases map to TRBD1. CDR3 length: 14 amino acids. Germline CDR1 is KGHDR and CDR2 is SFDVKD. The V gene end was trimmed by 3 bases and the J gene end by 9 bases; junction bases not matched to a gene: 8. The CDR3 protein is CATSDNRGTPQAFF. In nucleotides, the CDR3 is TGTGCCACCAGTGATAACAGGGGGACGCCCCAAGCTTTCTTT.

The gene calls are TRBV25-1 and TRBJ1-3; 8 bases line up with TRBD1. Trimming took 10 bases from V and 4 from J; bases not matched to a gene: 12. The CDR3 runs to 15 residues. The germline V gene has CDR1 MGHDK and CDR2 SYGVNS. CDR3 in DNA: TGTGCCACCAGGACAGGGCCCTCGGGAGGAAACACCATATATTTT. Encoded protein: CATRTGPSGGNTIYF.

This rearrangement joins TRBV11-2 to TRBJ2-7; the D is unclear. CDR3 size: 13 residues. V was cut by 1 base and J by 3 bases, with 7 bases left in between. Per the germline V gene, CDR1 is SGHAT and CDR2 is FQNNGV. The DNA for the CDR3 is TGTGCCAGCAGCTTAGGTGGCTTCTACGAGCAGTACTTC. It yields the protein CASSLGGFYEQYF.

This clone turned up a few times. DNA for the CDR3: TGTGCCAGCAGCACCACAGGGCTCTATGGCTACACCTTC. Residues: CASSTTGLYGYTF. The V and J genes are TRBV7-2 and TRBJ1-2, with D possibly matching TRBD1 (6 bases). Germline V gene sequence: CDR1 SGHTA, CDR2 FQGNSA. V was cut by 5 bases and J by 4 bases, with 11 bases left in between. The length of the CDR3 is 13 residues.

J is TRBJ2-1 and V is TRBV6-5; TRBD2 aligns across 14 bases. CDR3 length: 14 residues. The germline V gene encodes CDR1 MNHEY and CDR2 SVGAGI. J gave up 9 bases and V 6 bases, and 4 bases lay outside the gene matches. The CDR3 here is CASSGTSGSPEQFF. In DNA, the CDR3 is TGTGCCAGCAGCGGGACTAGCGGGAGCCCTGAGCAGTTCTTC.

The rearrangement joins TRBV7-9 to TRBJ2-4; 10 bases line up with TRBD2. The V gene's germline CDR1 is SEHNR and CDR2 FQNEAQ (reference sequence). V trimming: 5 bases; J trimming: 3 bases; junction bases outside the gene matches: 10. This CDR3 comprises 17 residues. The CDR3 reads CASSRLGTSEHKNIQYF. CDR3 DNA: TGTGCCAGCAGCCGACTTGGGACTAGCGAACACAAAAACATTCAGTACTTC.